This T cell receptor beta chain was sequenced during a study of siplizumab effects on memory and regulatory T cells (dated by TCRdb to the late 2010s). Notes on the research overall: The study looked at the effect of siplizumab, an anti-CD2 antibody, on alloreactive T-cell subsets in allogeneic mixed lymphocyte reactions made from human PBMCs.

For this clone: The antigen it binds to is not known. No base qualities exist here, and no much larger clone lies one base off it.

From a lookup of the germline V gene, CDR1 and CDR2 are WSHSY and SAAADI. The junction carries 13 bases between V and J, which are trimmed by 0 bases and 7 bases respectively. The CDR3 runs 15 residues from the cysteine to the phenylalanine. Just the 45-base CDR3 DNA is kept, in frame starting at base 1. The protocol used for the library was the immunoSEQ multiplex PCR assay. About 10^5 TCR templates per sample were assayed by the deep sequencing platform. Genomic DNA extracted from sorted T cells was used for TCRbeta CDR3 sequencing. As for the original processing: The R programming language was used for clonal analysis of TCRbeta CDR3 data. Alloreactive CD4+ and CD8+ clones were identified by comparing unstimulated samples to CFSE-low samples taken after the reaction. By matching sequences to the repertoires of sorted unstimulated Treg and non-Treg cells, each alloreactive CD4+ clone was assigned a regulatory or non-regulatory origin. TCRdb's version of the immuneACCESS table is confined to in-frame rearrangements and falls short of the full clone set. An unresolved V gene accounts for under half of the shortfall where checked; the remainder is of unknown origin. That table furnishes V, J and clone size, whereas the DNA furnished D and trimming. The sample table holds roughly 100,000 clones, of which 93% were seen once. In total, the top ten clones hold approximately 0.62% of the sample.

Sorted unstimulated T cells and proliferating T cells recovered from mixed lymphocyte reactions underwent TCRbeta CDR3 sequencing. Fresh whole blood from 9 to 10 HLA-typed healthy donors served as the source for isolating PBMCs. To map where alloreactive clones came from, unstimulated CD4+ regulatory T cells were FACS-sorted. General findings and caveats noted by the study authors: A naive or memory phenotype could not be assigned to roughly 80-95% of proliferating CD4+ or CD8+ clones. Unstimulated naive T cells appeared more diverse than memory T cells, and naive cells seemed to contribute substantially to the alloresponse. The cumulative frequency of alloreactive sequences that could be traced back to unstimulated CD4+ memory T cells was significantly reduced by siplizumab. Among mappable alloreactive CD4+ clones, the Treg-derived fraction averaged around 69% with siplizumab versus 25% to 30% in control reactions. No functional confirmation was obtained for the suppressive function of proliferating Tregs from siplizumab cultures. Sequences below about 10^-5 frequency were poorly captured, so only a minor fraction of alloreactive clones could be mapped to unstimulated subsets.

Sequences were obtained from Tregs sorted from blood. The chain joins TRBV10-2 to TRBJ1-5; matching of 6 bases hints at TRBD1 as the D gene. The sequence came from a human donor in good health. In nucleotide form, the sequence is TGCGCCAGCAGTGAGTCGGGGGGACAATCCCAGCCCCAGCATTTT. Translated, it reads CASSESGGQSQPQHF.